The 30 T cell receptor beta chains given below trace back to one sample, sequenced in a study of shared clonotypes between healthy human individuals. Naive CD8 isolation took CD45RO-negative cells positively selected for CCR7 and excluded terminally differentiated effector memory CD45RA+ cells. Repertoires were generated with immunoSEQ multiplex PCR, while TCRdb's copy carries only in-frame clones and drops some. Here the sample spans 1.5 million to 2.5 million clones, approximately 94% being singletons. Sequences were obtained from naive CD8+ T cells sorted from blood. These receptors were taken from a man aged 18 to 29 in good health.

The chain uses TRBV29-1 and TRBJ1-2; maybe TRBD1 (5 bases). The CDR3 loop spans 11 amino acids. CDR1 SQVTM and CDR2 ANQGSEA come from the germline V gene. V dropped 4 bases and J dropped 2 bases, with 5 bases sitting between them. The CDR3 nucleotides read TGCAGCGTTGGGGACAACTATGGCTACACCTTC. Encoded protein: CSVGDNYGYTF.

CDR3 protein: CAWSPALHYEQYF. The CDR3, as DNA: TGTGCCTGGAGCCCAGCTCTTCACTACGAGCAGTACTTC. V usage is TRBV30 and J usage is TRBJ2-7; D call uncertain. Trimming took 3 bases from V and 3 from J, leaving 12 bases between them. Germline CDR1 and CDR2: GTSNPN and SVGIG (reference sequence). The CDR3 contains 13 residues.

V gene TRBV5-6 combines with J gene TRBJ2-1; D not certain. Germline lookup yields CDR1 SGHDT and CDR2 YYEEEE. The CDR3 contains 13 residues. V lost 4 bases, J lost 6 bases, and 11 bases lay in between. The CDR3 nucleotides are TGTGCCAGCAGCGCGGACCCCGCCAATGAGCAGTTCTTC. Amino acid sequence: CASSADPANEQFF.

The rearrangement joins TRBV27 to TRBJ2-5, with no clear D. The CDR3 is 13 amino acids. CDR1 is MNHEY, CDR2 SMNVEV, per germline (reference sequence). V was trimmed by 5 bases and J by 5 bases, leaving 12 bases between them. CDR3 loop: CASSVTTDETQYF. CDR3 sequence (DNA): TGTGCCAGCAGTGTTACGACGGATGAGACCCAGTACTTC.

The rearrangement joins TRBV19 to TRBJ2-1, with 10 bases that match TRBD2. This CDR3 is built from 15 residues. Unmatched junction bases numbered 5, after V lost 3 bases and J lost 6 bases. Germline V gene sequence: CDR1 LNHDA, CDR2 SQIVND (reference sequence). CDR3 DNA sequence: TGTGCCAGTAGTATGAGCGGGGGGGGCTCCAATGAGCAGTTCTTC. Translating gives CASSMSGGGSNEQFF.

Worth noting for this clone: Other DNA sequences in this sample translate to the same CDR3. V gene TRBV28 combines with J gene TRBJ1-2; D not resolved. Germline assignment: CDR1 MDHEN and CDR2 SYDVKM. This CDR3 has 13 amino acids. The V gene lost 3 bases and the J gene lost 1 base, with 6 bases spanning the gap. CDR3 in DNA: TGTGCCAGCAGTTTTCGGATTAACTATGGCTACACCTTC. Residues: CASSFRINYGYTF.

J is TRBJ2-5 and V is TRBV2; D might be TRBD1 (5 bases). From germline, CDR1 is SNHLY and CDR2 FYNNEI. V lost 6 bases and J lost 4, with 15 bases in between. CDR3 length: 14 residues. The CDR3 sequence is CASRLPKGRETQYF. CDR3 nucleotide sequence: TGTGCCAGCAGACTCCCTAAGGGGCGAGAGACCCAGTACTTC.

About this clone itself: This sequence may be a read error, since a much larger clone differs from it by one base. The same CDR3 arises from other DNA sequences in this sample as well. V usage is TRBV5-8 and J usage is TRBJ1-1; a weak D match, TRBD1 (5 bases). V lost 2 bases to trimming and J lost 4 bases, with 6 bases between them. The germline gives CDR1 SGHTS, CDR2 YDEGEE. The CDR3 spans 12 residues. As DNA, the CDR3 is TGTGCCAGCAGCTTTGGGGGCACTGAAGCTTTCTTT. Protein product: CASSFGGTEAFF.

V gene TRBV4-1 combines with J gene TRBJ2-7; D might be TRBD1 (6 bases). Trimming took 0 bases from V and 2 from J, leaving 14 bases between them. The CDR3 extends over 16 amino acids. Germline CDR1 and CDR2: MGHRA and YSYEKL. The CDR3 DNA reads TGCGCCAGCAGCCAAGAATGGGGGCAAGGAACCTACGAGCAGTACTTC. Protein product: CASSQEWGQGTYEQYF.

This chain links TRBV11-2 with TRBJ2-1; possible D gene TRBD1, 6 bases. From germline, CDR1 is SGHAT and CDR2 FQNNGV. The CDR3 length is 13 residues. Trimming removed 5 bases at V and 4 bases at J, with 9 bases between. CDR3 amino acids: CASSRGQYNEQFF. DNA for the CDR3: TGTGCCAGCAGCCGAGGACAGTACAATGAGCAGTTCTTC. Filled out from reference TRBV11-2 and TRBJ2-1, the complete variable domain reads EAGVAQSPRYKIIEKRQSVAFWCNPISGHATLYWYQQILGQGPKLLIQFQNNGVVDDSQLPKDRFSAERLKGVDSTLKIQPAKLEDSAVYLCASSRGQYNEQFFGPGTRLTVL.

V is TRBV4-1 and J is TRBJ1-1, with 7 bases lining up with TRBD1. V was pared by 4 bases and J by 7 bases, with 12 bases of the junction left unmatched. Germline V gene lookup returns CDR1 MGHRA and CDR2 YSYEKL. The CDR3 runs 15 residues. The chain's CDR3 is CASSPSGTELFEAFF. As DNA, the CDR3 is TGCGCCAGCAGCCCCTCGGGGACAGAGCTCTTTGAAGCTTTCTTT.

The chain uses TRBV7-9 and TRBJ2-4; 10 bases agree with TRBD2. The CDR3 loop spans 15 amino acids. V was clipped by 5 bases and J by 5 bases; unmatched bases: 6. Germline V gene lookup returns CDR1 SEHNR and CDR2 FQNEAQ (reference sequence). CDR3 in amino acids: CASSDTSGGENIQYF. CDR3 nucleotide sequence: TGTGCCAGCAGCGACACCAGCGGGGGGGAAAACATTCAGTACTTC.

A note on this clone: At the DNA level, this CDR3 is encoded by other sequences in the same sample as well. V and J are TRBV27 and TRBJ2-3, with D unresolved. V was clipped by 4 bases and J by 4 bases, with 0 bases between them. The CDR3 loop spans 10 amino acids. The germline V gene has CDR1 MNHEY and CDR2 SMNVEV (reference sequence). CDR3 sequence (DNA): TGTGCCAGCAGTTCAGATACGCAGTATTTT. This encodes CASSSDTQYF.

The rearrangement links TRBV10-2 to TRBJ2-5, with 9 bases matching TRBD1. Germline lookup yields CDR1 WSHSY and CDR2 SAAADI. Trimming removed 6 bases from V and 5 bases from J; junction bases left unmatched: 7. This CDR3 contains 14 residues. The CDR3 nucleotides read TGCGCCAGCAGCCCACAGGGGGCGCAGGAGACCCAGTACTTC. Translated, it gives CASSPQGAQETQYF.

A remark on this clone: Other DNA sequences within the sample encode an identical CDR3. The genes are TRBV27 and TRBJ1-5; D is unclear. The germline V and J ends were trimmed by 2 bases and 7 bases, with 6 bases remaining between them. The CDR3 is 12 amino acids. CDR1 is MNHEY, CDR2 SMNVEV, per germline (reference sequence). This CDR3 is CASSLRGQPQHF. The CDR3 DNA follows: TGTGCCAGCAGTTTACGTGGACAGCCCCAGCATTTT.

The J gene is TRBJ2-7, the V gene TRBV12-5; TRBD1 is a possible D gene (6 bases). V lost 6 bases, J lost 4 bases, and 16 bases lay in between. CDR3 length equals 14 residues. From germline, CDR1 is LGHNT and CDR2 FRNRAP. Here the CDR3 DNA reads TGTGCTAGTGGCCTATACAACAGGGTTTACGAGCAGTACTTC. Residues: CASGLYNRVYEQYF.

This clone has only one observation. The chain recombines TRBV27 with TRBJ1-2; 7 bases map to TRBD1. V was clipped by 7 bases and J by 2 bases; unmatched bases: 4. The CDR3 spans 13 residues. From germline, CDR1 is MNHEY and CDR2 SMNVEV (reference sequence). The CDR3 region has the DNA TGTGCCAGCAAAGGGGGCAAAAACTATGGCTACACCTTC. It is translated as CASKGGKNYGYTF.

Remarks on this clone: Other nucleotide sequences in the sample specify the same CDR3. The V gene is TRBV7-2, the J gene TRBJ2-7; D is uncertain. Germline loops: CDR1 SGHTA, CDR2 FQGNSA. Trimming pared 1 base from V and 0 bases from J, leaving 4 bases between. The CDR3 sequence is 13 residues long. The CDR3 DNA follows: TGTGCCAGCAGCTTAGGGCACTCCTACGAGCAGTACTTC. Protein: CASSLGHSYEQYF.

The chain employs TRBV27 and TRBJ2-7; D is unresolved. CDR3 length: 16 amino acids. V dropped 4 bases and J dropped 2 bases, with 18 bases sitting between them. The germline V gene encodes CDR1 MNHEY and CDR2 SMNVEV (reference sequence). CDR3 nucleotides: TGTGCCAGCAGTTATACTCAATCCGACTTCGCCTACGAGCAGTACTTC. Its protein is CASSYTQSDFAYEQYF.

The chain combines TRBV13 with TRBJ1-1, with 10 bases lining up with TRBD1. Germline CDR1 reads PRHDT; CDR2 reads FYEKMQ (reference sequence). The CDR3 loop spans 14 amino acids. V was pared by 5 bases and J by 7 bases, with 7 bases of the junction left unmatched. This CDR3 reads CASSQDRGPSEAFF. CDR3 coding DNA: TGTGCCAGCAGCCAAGACAGGGGGCCTAGTGAAGCTTTCTTT.

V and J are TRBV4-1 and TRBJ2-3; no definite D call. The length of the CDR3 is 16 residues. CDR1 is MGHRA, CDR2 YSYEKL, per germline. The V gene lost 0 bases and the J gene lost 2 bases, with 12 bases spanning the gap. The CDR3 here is CASSQDPIGTTDTQYF. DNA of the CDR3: TGCGCCAGCAGCCAAGATCCGATCGGAACCACAGATACGCAGTATTTT.

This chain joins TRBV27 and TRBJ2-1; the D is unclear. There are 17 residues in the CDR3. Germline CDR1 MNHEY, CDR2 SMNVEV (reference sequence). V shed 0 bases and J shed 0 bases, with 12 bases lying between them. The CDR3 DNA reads TGTGCCAGCAGTTTATCGCCACCTGAGAGCTCCTACAATGAGCAGTTCTTC. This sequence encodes CASSLSPPESSYNEQFF.

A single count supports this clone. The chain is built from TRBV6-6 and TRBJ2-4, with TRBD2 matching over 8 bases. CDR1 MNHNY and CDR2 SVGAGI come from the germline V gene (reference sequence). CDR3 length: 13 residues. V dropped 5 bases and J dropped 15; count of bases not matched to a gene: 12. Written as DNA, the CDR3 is TGTGCCAGCAGTGCTTTCGGGGGGGAGGTCTCGTACTTC. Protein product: CASSAFGGEVSYF.

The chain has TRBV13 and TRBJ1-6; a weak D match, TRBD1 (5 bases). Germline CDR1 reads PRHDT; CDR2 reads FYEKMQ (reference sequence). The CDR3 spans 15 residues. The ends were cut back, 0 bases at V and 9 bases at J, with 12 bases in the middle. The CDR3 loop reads CASSLGGGTASPLHF. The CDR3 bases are TGTGCCAGCAGCTTAGGCGGGGGGACGGCTTCACCCCTCCACTTT.

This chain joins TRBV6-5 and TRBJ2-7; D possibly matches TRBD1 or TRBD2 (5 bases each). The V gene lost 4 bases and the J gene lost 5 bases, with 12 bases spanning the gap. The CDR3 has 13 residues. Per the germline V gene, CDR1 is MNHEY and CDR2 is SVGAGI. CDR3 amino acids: CASSLIRGDEQYF. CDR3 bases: TGTGCCAGCAGTTTAATAAGGGGAGACGAGCAGTACTTC.

The CDR3 spells CASSLGGAHSYNEQFF. The CDR3 DNA is TGTGCCAGCAGCTTAGGCGGGGCTCACTCCTACAATGAGCAGTTCTTC. V is TRBV7-2 and J is TRBJ2-1, with D tentatively TRBD2 (6 bases). Trimming cost V 1 base and J 0 bases, with 10 bases left between them. CDR3 length: 16 residues. CDR1 is SGHTA and CDR2 is FQGNSA in the germline V gene.

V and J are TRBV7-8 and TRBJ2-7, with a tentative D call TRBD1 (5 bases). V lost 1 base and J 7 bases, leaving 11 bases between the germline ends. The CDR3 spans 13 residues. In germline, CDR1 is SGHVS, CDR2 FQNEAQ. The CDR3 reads CASSLEAGWEQYF. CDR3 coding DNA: TGTGCCAGCAGCTTAGAGGCAGGGTGGGAGCAGTACTTC.

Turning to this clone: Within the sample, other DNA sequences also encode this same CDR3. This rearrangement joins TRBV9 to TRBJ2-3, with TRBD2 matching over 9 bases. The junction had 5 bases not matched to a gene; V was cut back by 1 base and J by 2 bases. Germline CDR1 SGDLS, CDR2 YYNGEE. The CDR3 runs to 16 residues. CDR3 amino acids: CASSVQAGGTTDTQYF. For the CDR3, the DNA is TGTGCCAGCAGCGTACAAGCGGGGGGAACCACAGATACGCAGTATTTT.

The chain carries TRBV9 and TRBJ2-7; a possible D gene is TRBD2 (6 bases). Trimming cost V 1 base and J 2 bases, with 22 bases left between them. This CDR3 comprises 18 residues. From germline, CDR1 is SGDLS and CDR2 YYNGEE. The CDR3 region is CASSVSPLRWRATYEQYF. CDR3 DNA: TGTGCCAGCAGCGTAAGCCCGCTAAGATGGAGGGCCACCTACGAGCAGTACTTC.

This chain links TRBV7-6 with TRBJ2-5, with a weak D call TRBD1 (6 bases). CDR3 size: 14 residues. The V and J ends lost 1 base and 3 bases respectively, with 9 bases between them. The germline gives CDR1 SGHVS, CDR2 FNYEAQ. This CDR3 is CASSLVPGEETQYF. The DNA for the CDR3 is TGTGCCAGCAGCTTAGTCCCAGGGGAAGAGACCCAGTACTTC.